A single sample gave rise to the 4 T cell receptor beta chains below, sequenced in a study of blood T cell repertoires in COVID-19. Assay used: immunoSEQ multiplex PCR; TCRdb lists only in-frame clones, some missing. The table records about 300,000 clones, about 81% of them present only once. The sequencing input was peripheral blood. The receptors derive from a human donor with COVID-19, enrolled during active disease. The donor label of this sample is uncertain.

The chain is built from TRBV6-5 and TRBJ2-1; possible D gene TRBD1, 6 bases. Trimming pared 7 bases from V and 7 bases from J, leaving 14 bases between. The length of the CDR3 is 13 residues. Germline assignment: CDR1 MNHEY and CDR2 SVGAGI. The CDR3, as DNA: TGTGCCAGCAAACTGCCAGGGGAGAATGAGCAGTTCTTC. Protein: CASKLPGENEQFF.

The chain carries TRBV18 and TRBJ1-5; 9 nucleotides match TRBD1. Per the germline V gene, CDR1 is KGHSH and CDR2 is LQKENI. This CDR3 region has 15 residues. J was trimmed by 3 bases and V by 2 bases; bases with no gene match: 2. This chain's CDR3 is CASSPGTGPNQPQHF. DNA of the CDR3: TGTGCCAGCTCACCAGGGACAGGGCCCAATCAGCCCCAGCATTTT.

The V and J genes are TRBV18 and TRBJ2-2; 8 nucleotides align to TRBD2. The CDR3 is 16 residues long. Germline V lookup: CDR1 KGHSH, CDR2 LQKENI. Trimming removed 2 bases from V and 4 bases from J; junction bases left unmatched: 6. CDR3 amino acids: CASSPRAGEITGELFF. The CDR3 DNA sequence: TGTGCCAGCTCACCAAGAGCGGGAGAGATCACCGGGGAGCTGTTTTTT.

The rearrangement uses TRBV15 and TRBJ2-3; D unresolved. V was shortened by 0 bases and J by 4 bases, with 11 bases between the two germline ends. Germline CDR1 reads LNHNV; CDR2 reads YYDKDF (reference sequence). CDR3 size: 15 residues. CDR3 sequence reads: CATSRDPVSPDTQYF. CDR3 in DNA: TGTGCCACCAGCAGAGACCCCGTGTCCCCAGATACGCAGTATTTT. Looking up the rest from reference TRBV15 and TRBJ2-3 gives the full variable domain: DAMVIQNPRYQVTQFGKPVTLSCSQTLNHNVMYWYQQKSSQAPKLLFHYYDKDFNNEADTPDNFQSRRPNTSFCFLDIRSPGLGDTAMYLCATSRDPVSPDTQYFGPGTRLTVL.